There are a few counts of the clone carrying this T cell receptor (beta chain). Its antigen is still unknown. This specimen belongs to a study of CD8 T cells in ankylosing spondylitis. General study findings and limits: Earlier reports found some motif variants in synovial fluid and blood in reactive arthritis. Typical of ankylosing spondylitis blood, it appeared, was a TCR beta motif of several highly homologous variants. Disease-linked clones, CD8+, were relatively rare in peripheral blood. The authors reported significant enrichment of disease-linked clones in matched ankylosing spondylitis synovial fluid.

TCRdb fed the 5' RACE reads into MiXCR, producing one record per CDR3 protein. Here the sample spans hundreds of thousands of distinct CDR3 sequences, roughly 13% being singletons. The germline V gene encodes CDR1 KGHDR and CDR2 SFDVKD. Germline trimming cut 3 bases from V and 6 bases from J; bases unmatched to any gene: 7. The CDR3 extends over 15 amino acids. The rearrangement uses TRBV24-1 and TRBJ2-3, with 8 nucleotides matching TRBD2. This sequence originates from a male donor with ankylosing spondylitis. Sequenced material: blood, either unsorted or a sorted T cell fraction (not recorded which). The CDR3 loop is CATSDRSGSRDTQYF. The DNA of the CDR3 is TGTGCCACCAGTGATCGAAGCGGGAGTAGGGATACGCAGTATTTT.